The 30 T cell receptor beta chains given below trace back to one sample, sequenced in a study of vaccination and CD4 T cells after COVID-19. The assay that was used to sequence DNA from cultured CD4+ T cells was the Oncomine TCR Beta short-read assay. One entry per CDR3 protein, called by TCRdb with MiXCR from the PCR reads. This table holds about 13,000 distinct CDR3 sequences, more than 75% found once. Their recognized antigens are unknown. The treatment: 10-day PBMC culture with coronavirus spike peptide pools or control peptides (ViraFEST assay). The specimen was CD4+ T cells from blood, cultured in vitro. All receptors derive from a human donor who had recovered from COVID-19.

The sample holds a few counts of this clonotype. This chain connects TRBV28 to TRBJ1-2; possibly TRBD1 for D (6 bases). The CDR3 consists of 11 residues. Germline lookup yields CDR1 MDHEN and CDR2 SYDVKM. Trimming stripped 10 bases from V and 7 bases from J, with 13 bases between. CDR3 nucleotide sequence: TGTGCCATCGCGGGGGGCCGTGGCTACACCTTC. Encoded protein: CAIAGGRGYTF.

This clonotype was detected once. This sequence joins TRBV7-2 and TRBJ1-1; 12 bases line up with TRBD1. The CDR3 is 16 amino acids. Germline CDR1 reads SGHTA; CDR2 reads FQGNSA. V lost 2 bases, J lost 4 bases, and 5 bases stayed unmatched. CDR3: CASSLMGQGASTEAFF. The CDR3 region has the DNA TGTGCCAGCAGCTTAATGGGACAGGGGGCCAGCACTGAAGCTTTCTTT.

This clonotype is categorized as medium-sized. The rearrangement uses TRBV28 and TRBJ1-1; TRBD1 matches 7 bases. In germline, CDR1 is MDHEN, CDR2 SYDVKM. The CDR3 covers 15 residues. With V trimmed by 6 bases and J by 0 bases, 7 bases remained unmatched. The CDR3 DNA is TGTGCCAGCAGCCCGGGGACAGCCATGAACACTGAAGCTTTCTTT. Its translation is CASSPGTAMNTEAFF.

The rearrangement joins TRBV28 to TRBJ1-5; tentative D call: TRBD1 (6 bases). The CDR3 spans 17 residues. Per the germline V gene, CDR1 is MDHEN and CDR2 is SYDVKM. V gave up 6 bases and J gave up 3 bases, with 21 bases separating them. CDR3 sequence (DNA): TGTGCCAGCAGAAACGGCGGCGCGGACAGCTACAATCAGCCCCAGCATTTT. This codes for CASRNGGADSYNQPQHF.

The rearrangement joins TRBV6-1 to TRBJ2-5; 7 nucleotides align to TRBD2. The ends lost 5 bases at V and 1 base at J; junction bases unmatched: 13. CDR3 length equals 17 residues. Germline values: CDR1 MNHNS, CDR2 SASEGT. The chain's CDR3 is CASSPRPSGVIQETQYF. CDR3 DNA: TGTGCCAGCAGTCCCCGCCCCAGCGGGGTTATCCAAGAGACCCAGTACTTC.

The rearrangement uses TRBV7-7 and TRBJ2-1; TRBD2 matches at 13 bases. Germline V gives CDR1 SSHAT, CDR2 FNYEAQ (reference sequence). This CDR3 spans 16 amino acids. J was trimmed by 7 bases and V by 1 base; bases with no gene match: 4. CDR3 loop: CASSLEGLAGRNEQFF. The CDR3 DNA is TGTGCCAGCAGCTTAGAGGGACTAGCGGGAAGGAATGAGCAGTTCTTC.

CDR3 DNA sequence: TGCGCCAGCAGCCAAGCGGGGACAGGGGGTGGCTACACCTTC. Translated: CASSQAGTGGGYTF. The genes are TRBV4-1 and TRBJ1-2; 11 nucleotides match TRBD1. V shed 1 base and J 7 bases; nucleotides not matched to a gene: 2. The CDR3 extends over 14 amino acids. Germline V gene sequence: CDR1 MGHRA, CDR2 YSYEKL.

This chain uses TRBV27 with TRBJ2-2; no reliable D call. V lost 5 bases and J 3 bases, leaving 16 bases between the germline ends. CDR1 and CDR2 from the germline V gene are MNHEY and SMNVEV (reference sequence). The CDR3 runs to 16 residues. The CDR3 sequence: CASSPRTGRDTGELFF. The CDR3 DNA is TGTGCCAGCAGTCCAAGGACCGGTAGGGACACCGGGGAGCTGTTTTTT.

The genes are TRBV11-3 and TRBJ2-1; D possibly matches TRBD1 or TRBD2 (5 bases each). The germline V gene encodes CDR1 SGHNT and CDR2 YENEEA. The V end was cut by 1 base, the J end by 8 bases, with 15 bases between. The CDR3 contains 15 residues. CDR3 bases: TGTGCCAGCAGCTTAGGTGGGGGTGTTGGGGATGAGCAGTTCTTC. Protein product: CASSLGGGVGDEQFF.

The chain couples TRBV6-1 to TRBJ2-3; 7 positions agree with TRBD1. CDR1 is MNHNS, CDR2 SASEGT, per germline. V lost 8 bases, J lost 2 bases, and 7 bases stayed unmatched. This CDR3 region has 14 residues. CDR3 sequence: CASSWTGVTDTQYF. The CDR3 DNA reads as TGTGCCAGCTCCTGGACAGGCGTCACAGATACGCAGTATTTT.

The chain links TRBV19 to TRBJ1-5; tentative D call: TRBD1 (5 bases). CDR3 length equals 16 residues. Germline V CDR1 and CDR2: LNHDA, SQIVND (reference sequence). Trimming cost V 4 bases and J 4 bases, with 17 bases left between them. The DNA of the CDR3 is TGTGCCAGTAGTAGCAGCAAAGGGGCGGGAAATCAGCCCCAGCATTTT. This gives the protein CASSSSKGAGNQPQHF.

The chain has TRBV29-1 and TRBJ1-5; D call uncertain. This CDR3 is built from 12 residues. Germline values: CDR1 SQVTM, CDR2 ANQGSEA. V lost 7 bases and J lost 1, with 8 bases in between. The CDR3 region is CSAGSSNQPQHF. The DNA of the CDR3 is TGCAGCGCCGGGAGCAGCAATCAGCCCCAGCATTTT. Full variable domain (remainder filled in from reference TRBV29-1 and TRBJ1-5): SAVISQKPSRDICQRGTSLTIQCQVDSQVTMMFWYRQQPGQSLTLIATANQGSEATYESGFVIDKFPISRPNLTFSTLTVSNMSPEDSSIYLCSAGSSNQPQHFGDGTRLSIL.

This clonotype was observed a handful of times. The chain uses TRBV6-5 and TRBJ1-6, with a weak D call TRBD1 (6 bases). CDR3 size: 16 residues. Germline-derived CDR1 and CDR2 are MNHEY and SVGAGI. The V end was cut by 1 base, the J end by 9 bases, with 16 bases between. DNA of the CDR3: TGTGCCAGCAGTTACTTTTTCGGACAACAGGGTTCACCCCTCCACTTT. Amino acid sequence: CASSYFFGQQGSPLHF.

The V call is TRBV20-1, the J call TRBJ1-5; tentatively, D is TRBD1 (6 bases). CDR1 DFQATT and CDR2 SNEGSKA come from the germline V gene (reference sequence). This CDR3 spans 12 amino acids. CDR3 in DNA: TGCAGGGTCGGGGGCGCGGGTCAGCCCCAGCATTTT. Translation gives CRVGGAGQPQHF.

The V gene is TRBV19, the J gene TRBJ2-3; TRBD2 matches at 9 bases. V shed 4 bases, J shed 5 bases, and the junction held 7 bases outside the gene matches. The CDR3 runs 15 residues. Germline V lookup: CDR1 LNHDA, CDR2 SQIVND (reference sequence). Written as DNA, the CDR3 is TGTGCCAGTAGTAGGGCTAGCGGGATTGGAGATACGCAGTATTTT. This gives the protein CASSRASGIGDTQYF.

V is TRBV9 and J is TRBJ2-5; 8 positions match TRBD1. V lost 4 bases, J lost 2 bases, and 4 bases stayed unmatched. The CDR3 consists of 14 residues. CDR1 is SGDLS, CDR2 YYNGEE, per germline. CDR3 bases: TGTGCCAGCAGCCCCGGACAGGGACAAGAGACCCAGTACTTC. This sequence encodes CASSPGQGQETQYF.

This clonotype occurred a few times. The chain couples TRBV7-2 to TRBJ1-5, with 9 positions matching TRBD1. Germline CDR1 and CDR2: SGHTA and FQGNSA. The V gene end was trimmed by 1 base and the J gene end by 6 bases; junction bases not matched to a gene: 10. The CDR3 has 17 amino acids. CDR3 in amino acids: CASSLGLDRGLGQPQHF. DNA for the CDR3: TGTGCCAGCAGCTTAGGTCTGGACAGGGGATTGGGTCAGCCCCAGCATTTT.

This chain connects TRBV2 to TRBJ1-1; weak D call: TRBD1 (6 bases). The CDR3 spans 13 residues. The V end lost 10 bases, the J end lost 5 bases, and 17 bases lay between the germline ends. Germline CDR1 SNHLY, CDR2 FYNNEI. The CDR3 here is CATKSLGGTEAFF. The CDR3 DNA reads TGTGCCACAAAGTCTCTAGGGGGAACTGAAGCTTTCTTT. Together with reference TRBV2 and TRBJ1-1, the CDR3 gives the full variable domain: EPEVTQTPSHQVTQMGQEVILRCVPISNHLYFYWYRQILGQKVEFLVSFYNNEISEKSEIFDDQFSVERPDGSNFTLKIRSTKLEDSAMYFCATKSLGGTEAFFGQGTRLTVV.

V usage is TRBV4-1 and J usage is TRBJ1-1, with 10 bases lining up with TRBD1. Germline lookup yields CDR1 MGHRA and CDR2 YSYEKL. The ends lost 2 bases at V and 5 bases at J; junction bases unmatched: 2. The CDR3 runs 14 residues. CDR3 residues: CASSQWTGGTEAFF. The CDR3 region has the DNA TGCGCCAGCAGCCAATGGACAGGGGGTACTGAAGCTTTCTTT.

In DNA, the CDR3 is TGTGCCAGCAGTTTTGGCGGTCGATTCTATGGCTACACCTTC. Its protein product is CASSFGGRFYGYTF. This chain links TRBV12-3 or TRBV12-4 with TRBJ1-2; D unclear. The CDR3 spans 14 residues. The ends were cut back, 3 bases at V and 4 bases at J, with 12 bases in the middle.

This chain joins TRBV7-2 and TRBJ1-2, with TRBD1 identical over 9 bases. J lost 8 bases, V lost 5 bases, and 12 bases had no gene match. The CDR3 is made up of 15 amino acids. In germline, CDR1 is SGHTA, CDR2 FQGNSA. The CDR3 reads CASSTNTGTGNGYTF. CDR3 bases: TGTGCCAGCAGCACGAATACCGGGACAGGGAACGGCTACACCTTC.

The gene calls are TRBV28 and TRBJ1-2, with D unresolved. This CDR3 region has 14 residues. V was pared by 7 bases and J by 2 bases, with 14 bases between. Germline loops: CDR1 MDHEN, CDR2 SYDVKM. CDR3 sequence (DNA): TGTGCCAGCACCCGTCCGAGGAACAACTATGGCTACACCTTC. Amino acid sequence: CASTRPRNNYGYTF.

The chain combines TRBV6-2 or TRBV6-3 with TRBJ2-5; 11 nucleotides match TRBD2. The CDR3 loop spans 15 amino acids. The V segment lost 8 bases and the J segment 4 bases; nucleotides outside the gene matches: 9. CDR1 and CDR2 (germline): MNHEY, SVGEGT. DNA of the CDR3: TGTGCCAGCCTCAATTCCGGGACTAGCGGAGAGACCCAGTACTTC. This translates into CASLNSGTSGETQYF.

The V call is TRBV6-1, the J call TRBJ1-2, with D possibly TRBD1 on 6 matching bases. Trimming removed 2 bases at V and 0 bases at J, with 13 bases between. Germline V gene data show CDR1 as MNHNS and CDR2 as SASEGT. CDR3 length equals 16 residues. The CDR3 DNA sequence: TGTGCCAGCAGTGAATTGGCAGGGGCAGCTAACTATGGCTACACCTTC. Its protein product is CASSELAGAANYGYTF.

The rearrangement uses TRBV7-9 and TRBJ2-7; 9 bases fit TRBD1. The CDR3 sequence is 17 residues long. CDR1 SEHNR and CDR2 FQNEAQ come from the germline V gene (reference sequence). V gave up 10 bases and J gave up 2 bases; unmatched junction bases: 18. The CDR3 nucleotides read TGTGCCATCTCCCCGGGACAGGGACGGTCGGGGACCTACGAGCAGTACTTC. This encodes CAISPGQGRSGTYEQYF.

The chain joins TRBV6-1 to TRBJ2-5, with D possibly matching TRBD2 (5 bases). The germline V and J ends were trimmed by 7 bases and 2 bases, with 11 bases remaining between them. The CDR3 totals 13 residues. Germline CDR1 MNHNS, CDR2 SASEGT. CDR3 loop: CASTWERQETQYF. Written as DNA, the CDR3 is TGTGCCAGCACCTGGGAGCGGCAAGAGACCCAGTACTTC.

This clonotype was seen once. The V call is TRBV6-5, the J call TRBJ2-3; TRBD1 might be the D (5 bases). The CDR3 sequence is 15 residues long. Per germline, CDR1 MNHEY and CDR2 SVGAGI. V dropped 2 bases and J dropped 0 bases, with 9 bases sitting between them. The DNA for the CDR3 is TGTGCCAGCAGTTACGTGACAGCTAGCACAGATACGCAGTATTTT. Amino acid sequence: CASSYVTASTDTQYF.

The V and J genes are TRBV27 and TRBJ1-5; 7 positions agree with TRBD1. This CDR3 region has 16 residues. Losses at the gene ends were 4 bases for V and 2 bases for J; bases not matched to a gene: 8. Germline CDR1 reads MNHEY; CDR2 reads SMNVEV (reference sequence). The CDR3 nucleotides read TGTGCCAGCAGTTCGACAGGGATGGTGCGCAATCAGCCCCAGCATTTT. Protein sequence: CASSSTGMVRNQPQHF.

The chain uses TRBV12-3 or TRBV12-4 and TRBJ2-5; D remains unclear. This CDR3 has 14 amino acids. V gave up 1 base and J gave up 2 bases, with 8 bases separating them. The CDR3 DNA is TGTGCCAGCAGTTTAGGGGTAGGGCAAGAGACCCAGTACTTC. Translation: CASSLGVGQETQYF.

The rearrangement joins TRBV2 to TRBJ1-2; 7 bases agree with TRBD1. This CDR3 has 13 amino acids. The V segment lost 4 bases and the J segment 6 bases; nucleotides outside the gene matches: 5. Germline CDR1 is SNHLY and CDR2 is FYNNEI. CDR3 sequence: CASSGTGGHGYTF. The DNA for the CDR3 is TGTGCCAGCAGTGGGACAGGCGGGCATGGCTACACCTTC.